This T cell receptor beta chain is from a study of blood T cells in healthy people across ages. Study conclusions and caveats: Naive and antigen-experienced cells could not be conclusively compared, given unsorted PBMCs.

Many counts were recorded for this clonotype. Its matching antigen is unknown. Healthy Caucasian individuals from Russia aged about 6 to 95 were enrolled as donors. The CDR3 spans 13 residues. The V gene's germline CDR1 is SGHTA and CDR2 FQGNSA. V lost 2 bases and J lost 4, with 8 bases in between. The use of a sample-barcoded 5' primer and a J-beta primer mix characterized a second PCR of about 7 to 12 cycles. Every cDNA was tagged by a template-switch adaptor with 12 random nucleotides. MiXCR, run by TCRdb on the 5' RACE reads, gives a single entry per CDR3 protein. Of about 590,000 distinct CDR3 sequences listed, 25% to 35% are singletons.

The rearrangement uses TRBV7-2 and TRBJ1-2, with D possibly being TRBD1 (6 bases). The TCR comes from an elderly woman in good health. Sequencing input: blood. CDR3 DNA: TGTGCCAGCAGCTTATTACAGGGCTATGGCTACACCTTC. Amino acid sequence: CASSLLQGYGYTF.